This T cell receptor beta chain was sequenced in a study of control samples from healthy donors and cancer patients. This clone was seen only once. Using immunoSEQ multiplex PCR, the repertoire was profiled, and TCRdb retains in-frame clones only, with some absent. In the table there are 100,000 to 150,000 clones, about 92% of which are singletons. The germline V gene encodes CDR1 SEHNR and CDR2 FQNEAQ (reference sequence). Trimming shortened V by 6 bases and J by 2 bases, and 10 bases separated the two germline ends. This CDR3 has 13 residues. The V gene is TRBV7-9, the J gene TRBJ2-5; TRBD1 is a possible D gene (5 bases). The source is a man over 45 with head and neck cancer. The sample was PBMCs. CDR3 sequence reads: CASSDSEQETQYF. The CDR3 DNA reads TGTGCCAGCAGTGACAGTGAACAAGAGACCCAGTACTTC.